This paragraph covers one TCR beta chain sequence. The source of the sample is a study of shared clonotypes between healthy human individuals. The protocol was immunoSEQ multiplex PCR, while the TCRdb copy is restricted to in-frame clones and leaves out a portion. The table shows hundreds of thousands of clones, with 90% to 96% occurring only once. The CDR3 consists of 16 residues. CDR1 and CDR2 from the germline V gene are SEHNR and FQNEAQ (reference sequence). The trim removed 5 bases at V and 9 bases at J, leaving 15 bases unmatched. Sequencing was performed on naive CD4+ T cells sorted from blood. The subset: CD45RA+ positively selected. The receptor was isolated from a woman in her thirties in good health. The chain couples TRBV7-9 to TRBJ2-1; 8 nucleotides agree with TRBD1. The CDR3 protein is CASSLTDRTGRVEQFF. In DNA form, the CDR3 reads TGTGCCAGCAGCCTCACCGACCGGACAGGGCGGGTTGAGCAGTTCTTC.